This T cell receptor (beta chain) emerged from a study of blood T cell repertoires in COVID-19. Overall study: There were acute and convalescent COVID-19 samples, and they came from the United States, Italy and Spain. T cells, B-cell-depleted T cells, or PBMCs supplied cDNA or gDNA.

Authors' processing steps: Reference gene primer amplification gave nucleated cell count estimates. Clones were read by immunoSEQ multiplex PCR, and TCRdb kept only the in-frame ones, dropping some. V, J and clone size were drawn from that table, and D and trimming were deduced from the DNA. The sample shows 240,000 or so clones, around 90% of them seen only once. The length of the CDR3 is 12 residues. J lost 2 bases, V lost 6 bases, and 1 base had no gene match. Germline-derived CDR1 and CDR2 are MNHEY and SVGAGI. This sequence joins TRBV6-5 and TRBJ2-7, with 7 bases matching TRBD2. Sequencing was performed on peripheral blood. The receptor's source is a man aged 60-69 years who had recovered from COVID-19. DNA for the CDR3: TGTGCCAGCAGGGGGAGGGCCTACGAGCAGTACTTC. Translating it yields CASRGRAYEQYF.